A single sample gave rise to the 14 T cell receptor beta chains below, sequenced in a study of monozygotic twins with cystic fibrosis. Libraries were prepared by immunoSEQ multiplex PCR; TCRdb keeps only in-frame clonotypes and omits some of them. Of approximately 25,000 clones listed, under 95% are singletons. Input material: blood. These TCRs come from a girl aged 2 to 10 with cystic fibrosis.

This chain uses TRBV10-3 with TRBJ1-2; no reliable D call. The CDR3 totals 14 residues. V was clipped by 2 bases and J by 3 bases, with 10 bases between them. Germline V CDR1 and CDR2: ENHRY, SYGVKD. The CDR3 DNA is TGTGCCATCAGTGAGGGGATGAGGGACTATGGCTACACCTTC. The encoded protein is CAISEGMRDYGYTF.

This chain connects TRBV11-2 to TRBJ1-1; unclear D gene. Trimming removed 4 bases at V and 7 bases at J, with 13 bases between. CDR1 is SGHAT and CDR2 is FQNNGV in the germline V gene. There are 13 residues in the CDR3. The chain's CDR3 is CASSSMELFEAFF. DNA of the CDR3: TGTGCCAGCAGCTCAATGGAACTCTTTGAAGCTTTCTTT.

This clone was recorded only once. The chain joins TRBV6-1 to TRBJ2-1; 13 nucleotides agree with TRBD2. The V gene's germline CDR1 is MNHNS and CDR2 SASEGT. Trimming cost V 4 bases and J 0 bases; bases outside gene matches: 3. This CDR3 region has 17 residues. The CDR3 sequence: CASSGLAGGISYNEQFF. The DNA of the CDR3 is TGTGCCAGCAGTGGACTAGCGGGGGGCATCTCCTACAATGAGCAGTTCTTC.

This clone was recorded only once. The rearrangement links TRBV27 to TRBJ2-7; tentatively, D is TRBD1 (7 bases). Trimming took off 5 bases at V and 5 bases at J, with 19 bases between the two ends. Germline CDR1 is MNHEY and CDR2 is SMNVEV (reference sequence). The CDR3 is 15 residues long. The CDR3 reads CASSLGTARGDEQYF. CDR3 in DNA: TGTGCCAGCAGTCTCGGGACAGCGCGCGGGGACGAGCAGTACTTC.

The CDR3 reads CASSLDYGYDSPLHF. CDR3 bases: TGTGCCAGCAGCTTAGATTACGGTTACGATTCACCCCTCCACTTT. The chain carries TRBV7-9 and TRBJ1-6; D gene uncertain. From germline, CDR1 is SEHNR and CDR2 FQNEAQ (reference sequence). Trimming stripped 1 base from V and 8 bases from J, with 12 bases between. CDR3 size: 15 residues.

CDR3 amino acids: CASRAEPSSPLHF. For the CDR3, the DNA is TGTGCCAGTCGCGCCGAGCCAAGCTCACCCCTCCACTTT. This rearrangement joins TRBV6-4 to TRBJ1-6; no clear D. The CDR3 sequence is 13 residues long. The germline gives CDR1 MRHNA, CDR2 SNTAGT. The V and J ends lost 9 bases and 10 bases respectively, with 16 bases between them.

The chain combines TRBV11-3 with TRBJ2-7, with 9 bases lining up with TRBD2. The germline CDR1 and CDR2 sequences are SGHNT and YENEEA. Trimming removed 3 bases from V and 8 bases from J; junction bases left unmatched: 2. The CDR3 covers 12 residues. The CDR3 nucleotides are TGTGCCAGCAGCTTGCGGGGGGGGAAGCAGTACTTC. This translates into CASSLRGGKQYF.

The chain combines TRBV7-8 with TRBJ1-2; D possibly corresponds to TRBD1 (5 bases). CDR3 length: 12 residues. Trimming cost V 5 bases and J 8 bases, with 12 bases left between them. Germline V lookup: CDR1 SGHVS, CDR2 FQNEAQ. CDR3 in amino acids: CASSPRDGGYTF. The CDR3 nucleotides are TGTGCCAGCAGCCCTCGGGACGGCGGCTACACCTTC.

The V gene is TRBV5-1, the J gene TRBJ2-7; weak D call: TRBD1 (6 bases). Looked up from germline, CDR1 is SGHRS and CDR2 is YFSETQ. Trimming stripped 0 bases from V and 3 bases from J, with 10 bases between. The CDR3 is 14 amino acids. For the CDR3, the DNA is TGCGCCAGCAGCTTGGCTGGACAGCTCTACGAGCAGTACTTC. This gives the protein CASSLAGQLYEQYF.

This chain joins TRBV2 and TRBJ2-7; D gene unclear. The ends were cut back, 4 bases at V and 2 bases at J, with 12 bases in the middle. Germline CDR1 SNHLY, CDR2 FYNNEI. The CDR3 totals 14 residues. The CDR3 spells CASSGQVQPYEQYF. As DNA, the CDR3 is TGTGCCAGCAGTGGGCAGGTCCAACCCTACGAGCAGTACTTC.

This clone was picked up a small number of times. CDR3: CASIQEFTDTQYF. In DNA form, the CDR3 reads TGTGCCAGCATTCAGGAGTTCACAGATACGCAGTATTTT. The V call is TRBV2, the J call TRBJ2-3, with unresolved D. Trimming cost V 7 bases and J 2 bases, with 10 bases left between them. This CDR3 contains 13 residues. Germline loops: CDR1 SNHLY, CDR2 FYNNEI.

This clone was seen only once. CDR3 DNA sequence: TGTGCCAGCAGCCCCCCGGGACTAGCAGCCGGAGAGACCCAGTACTTC. Translating it yields CASSPPGLAAGETQYF. V is TRBV7-2 and J is TRBJ2-5; TRBD2 matches 9 bases. V lost 5 bases and J lost 4; bases outside the gene matches: 11. This CDR3 region has 16 residues. Germline CDR1 SGHTA, CDR2 FQGNSA.

The chain has TRBV6-1 and TRBJ2-5; D assignment may be TRBD1 or TRBD2 (6 bases each). The CDR3 extends over 15 amino acids. Between the trimmed V and J ends, which lost 8 bases and 5 bases, there was a span of 21 bases. Germline V gene lookup returns CDR1 MNHNS and CDR2 SASEGT. CDR3 sequence: CASASYMTGGETQYF. CDR3 coding DNA: TGTGCCAGCGCCTCTTATATGACAGGAGGGGAGACCCAGTACTTC.

This clone was counted only a few times. This rearrangement joins TRBV7-2 to TRBJ1-5; no clear D gene. V shed 1 base and J shed 0 bases, with 7 bases lying between them. The CDR3 has 15 residues. Germline lookup yields CDR1 SGHTA and CDR2 FQGNSA. The CDR3 here is CASSLVPFSNQPQHF. The CDR3, as DNA: TGTGCCAGCAGCTTAGTTCCATTTAGCAATCAGCCCCAGCATTTT.